This T cell receptor beta chain is from a study of CD8 T cells in Susac syndrome. Sequencing targeted TCR beta in blood CD8+ and CD4+ T cells. Isolation of CD8+ and CD4+ T cells was performed negatively, whereas enrichment of TEMRA cells was done by FACS. This CDR3 contains 13 residues. The V gene's germline CDR1 is MDHEN and CDR2 SYDVKM. Trimming cost V 3 bases and J 0 bases, with 3 bases left between them. Random hexamers served to reverse transcribe roughly 0.5 to 1 ug RNA. TCRdb recomputed calls from the immunoSEQ multiplex PCR reads with MiXCR, one row per CDR3 protein. The sample records some 52,000 distinct CDR3 sequences, approximately 93% being singletons. This clonotype has just one count.

The chain employs TRBV28 and TRBJ1-5; D remains unclear. The specimen was CD8+ T cells from PBMCs. The TCR sequence derives from a human donor with multiple sclerosis. The CDR3 DNA is TGTGCCAGCAGTTTGTATAGCAATCAGCCCCAGCATTTT. Its translation is CASSLYSNQPQHF.